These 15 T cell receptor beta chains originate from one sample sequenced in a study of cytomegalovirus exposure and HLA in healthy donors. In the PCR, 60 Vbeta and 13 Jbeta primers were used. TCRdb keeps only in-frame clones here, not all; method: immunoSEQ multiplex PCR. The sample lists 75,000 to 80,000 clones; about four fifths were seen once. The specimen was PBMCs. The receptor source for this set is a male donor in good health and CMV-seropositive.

The CDR3 sequence: CASSLTGGGEQYF. The CDR3 DNA sequence: TGTGCCAGCAGCTTAACAGGGGGCGGCGAGCAGTACTTC. The chain joins TRBV7-9 to TRBJ2-7, with 9 bases matching TRBD1. Germline V CDR1 and CDR2: SEHNR, FQNEAQ (reference sequence). The CDR3 length is 13 residues. V lost 2 bases and J lost 6; bases outside the gene matches: 2.

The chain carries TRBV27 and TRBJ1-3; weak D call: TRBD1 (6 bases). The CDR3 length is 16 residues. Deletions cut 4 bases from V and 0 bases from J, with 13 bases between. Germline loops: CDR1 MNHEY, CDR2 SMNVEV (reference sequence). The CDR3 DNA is TGTGCCAGCAGTTCCGGACAGACGGGCTCTGGAAACACCATATATTTT. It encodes CASSSGQTGSGNTIYF.

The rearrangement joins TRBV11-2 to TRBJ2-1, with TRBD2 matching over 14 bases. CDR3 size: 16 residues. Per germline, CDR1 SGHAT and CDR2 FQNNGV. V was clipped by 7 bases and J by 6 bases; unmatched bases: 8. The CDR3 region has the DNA TGTGCCAGCAAGCTGGGACTAGCGGGAGTAAGCAATGAGCAGTTCTTC. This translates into CASKLGLAGVSNEQFF.

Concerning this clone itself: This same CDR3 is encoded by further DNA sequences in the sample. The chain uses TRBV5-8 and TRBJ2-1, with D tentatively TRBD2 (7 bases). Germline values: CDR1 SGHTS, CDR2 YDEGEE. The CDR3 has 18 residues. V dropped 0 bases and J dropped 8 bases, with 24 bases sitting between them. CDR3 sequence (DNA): TGTGCCAGCAGCTTGGGACAGGAACCGGGGGGAGTAAGCGATGAGCAGTTCTTC. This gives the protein CASSLGQEPGGVSDEQFF.

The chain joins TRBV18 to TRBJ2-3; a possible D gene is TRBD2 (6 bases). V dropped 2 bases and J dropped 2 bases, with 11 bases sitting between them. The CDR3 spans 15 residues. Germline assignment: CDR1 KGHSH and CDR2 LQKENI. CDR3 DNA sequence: TGTGCCAGCTCACCAAGGAGGGCGGACACAGATACGCAGTATTTT. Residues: CASSPRRADTDTQYF.

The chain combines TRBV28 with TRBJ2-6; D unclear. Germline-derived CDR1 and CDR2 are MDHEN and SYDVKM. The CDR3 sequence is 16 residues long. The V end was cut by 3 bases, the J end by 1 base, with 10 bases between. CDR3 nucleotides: TGTGCCAGCAGTTTCTATCGGGTTTCTGGGGCCAACGTCCTGACTTTC. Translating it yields CASSFYRVSGANVLTF.

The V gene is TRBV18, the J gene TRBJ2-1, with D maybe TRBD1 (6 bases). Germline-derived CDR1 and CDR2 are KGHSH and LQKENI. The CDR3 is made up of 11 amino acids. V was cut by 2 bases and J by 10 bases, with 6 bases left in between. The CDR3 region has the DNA TGTGCCAGCTCACCAGGACAGGAGCAGTTCTTC. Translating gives CASSPGQEQFF.

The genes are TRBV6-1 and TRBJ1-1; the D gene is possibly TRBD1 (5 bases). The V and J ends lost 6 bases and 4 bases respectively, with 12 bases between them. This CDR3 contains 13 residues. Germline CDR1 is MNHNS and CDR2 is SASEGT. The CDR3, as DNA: TGTGCCAGCAGGTCCGTGGGGCCCACTGAAGCTTTCTTT. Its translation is CASRSVGPTEAFF.

DNA for the CDR3: TGTGCCAGCAGCCGTGCCTGGCGGGGCATTGATACGCAGTATTTT. It yields the protein CASSRAWRGIDTQYF. This chain connects TRBV14 to TRBJ2-3; weak D call: TRBD2 (6 bases). CDR1 and CDR2 from the germline V gene are SGHDN and FVKESK. Trimming left V 4 bases short and J 6 bases short, with 17 bases between. CDR3 length equals 15 residues.

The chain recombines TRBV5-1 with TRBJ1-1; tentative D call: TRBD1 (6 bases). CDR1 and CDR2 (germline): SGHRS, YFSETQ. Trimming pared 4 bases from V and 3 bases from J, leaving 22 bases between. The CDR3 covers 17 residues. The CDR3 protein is CASSHSAIQGGYTEAFF. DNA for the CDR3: TGCGCCAGCAGCCACTCAGCGATACAGGGAGGGTACACTGAAGCTTTCTTT.

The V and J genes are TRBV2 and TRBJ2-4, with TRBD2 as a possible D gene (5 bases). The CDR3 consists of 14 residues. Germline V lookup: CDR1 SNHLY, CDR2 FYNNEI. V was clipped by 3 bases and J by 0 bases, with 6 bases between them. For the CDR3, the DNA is TGTGCCAGCAGTGACGGACTAGCCAAAAACATTCAGTACTTC. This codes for CASSDGLAKNIQYF.

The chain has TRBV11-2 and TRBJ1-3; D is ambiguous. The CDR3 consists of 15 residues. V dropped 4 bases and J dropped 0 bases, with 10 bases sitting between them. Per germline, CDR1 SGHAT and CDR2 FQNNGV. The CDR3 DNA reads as TGTGCCAGCAGCTCTCGACTAGTCTCTGGAAACACCATATATTTT. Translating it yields CASSSRLVSGNTIYF.

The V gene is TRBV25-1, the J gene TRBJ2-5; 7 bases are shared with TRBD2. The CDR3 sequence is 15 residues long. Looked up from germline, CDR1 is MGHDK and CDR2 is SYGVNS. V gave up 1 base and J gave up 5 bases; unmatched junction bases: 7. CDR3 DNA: TGTGCCAGCAGTGAATCGGAGCGGGGTAGTGAGACCCAGTACTTC. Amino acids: CASSESERGSETQYF.

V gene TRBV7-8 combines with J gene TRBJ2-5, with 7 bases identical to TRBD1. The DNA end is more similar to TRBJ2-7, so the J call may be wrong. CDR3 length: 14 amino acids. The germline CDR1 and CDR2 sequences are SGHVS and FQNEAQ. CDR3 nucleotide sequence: TGTGCCAGCAGCAGGGGGACAGCGACCTACGAGCAGTACTTC. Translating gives CASSRGTATYEQYF.

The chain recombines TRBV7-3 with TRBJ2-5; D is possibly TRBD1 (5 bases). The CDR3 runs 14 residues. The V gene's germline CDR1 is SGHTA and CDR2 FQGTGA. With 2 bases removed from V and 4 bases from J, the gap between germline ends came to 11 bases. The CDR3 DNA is TGTGCCAGCAGCTTAGCAGGGCGTGGAGAGACCCAGTACTTC. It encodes CASSLAGRGETQYF.